This T cell receptor (beta chain) was identified in a study of CD8 T cells in ankylosing spondylitis. In this sample, this clonotype turned up a few times. Trimming left V 3 bases short and J 6 bases short, with 9 bases between. CDR1 is MNHEY and CDR2 is SVGAGI in the germline V gene. This CDR3 region has 13 residues. TCRdb fed the 5' RACE reads into MiXCR, producing one record per CDR3 protein. The data hold 250,000 or so distinct CDR3 sequences, with under 12% observed a single time. The receptor was isolated from a male donor with ankylosing spondylitis or in good health (not recorded which). Source material: blood, either unsorted or a sorted T cell fraction (not recorded which). The chain is built from TRBV6-5 and TRBJ2-1, with D perhaps matching TRBD1 (5 bases). As DNA, the CDR3 is TGTGCCAGCAGTTATAAAGGGGTCAATGAGCAGTTCTTC. Translating it yields CASSYKGVNEQFF.